One and the same sample provided the 28 T cell receptor beta chains below, sequenced in a study of identical twins. Using its own MiXCR run on the 5' RACE reads, TCRdb lists one record per CDR3 protein. The profile covers about 20,000 distinct CDR3 sequences, with roughly 71% appearing a single time and 5.9% taken by the ten largest. Material: memory (CD45RO+) T cells sorted from blood. The receptors shown here come from a woman in her late teens or twenties in good health. This table probably holds off-target reads from a library built for another chain.

This chain links TRBV29-1 with TRBJ2-1, with a possible D match to TRBD2 (6 bases). Trimming cost V 7 bases and J 2 bases, with 12 bases left between them. Germline lookup yields CDR1 SQVTM and CDR2 ANQGSEA. This CDR3 has 13 amino acids. CDR3 loop: CSGGRTTYNEQFF. DNA of the CDR3: TGCAGCGGGGGACGGACTACCTACAATGAGCAGTTCTTC.

Of note for this clonotype: Sequence at one end of the junction differs from germline and may be a read error. V usage is TRBV11-1 and J usage is TRBJ2-7; no clear D gene. The CDR3 length is 13 residues. CDR1 and CDR2 (germline): SGHAT, FQDESV (reference sequence). The CDR3 region has the DNA TGTGCCAGCAGCCAACGCTTTTGGGTCTCGCAGCACTTC. It specifies CASSQRFWVSQHF.

In this sample, this clonotype turned up once. J is TRBJ1-6 and V is TRBV29-1; the D is unclear. CDR1 and CDR2 from the germline V gene are SQVTM and ANQGSEA. The V and J ends lost 2 bases and 16 bases respectively, with 15 bases between them. This CDR3 has 12 amino acids. CDR3 coding DNA: TGCAGCGTTGAATCCGCCGGGTCCGAACTCCACTTT. This translates into CSVESAGSELHF.

This chain joins TRBV6-5 and TRBJ2-2; D is tentatively TRBD1 or TRBD2 (5 bases each). The V and J ends lost 5 bases and 5 bases respectively, with 12 bases between them. Germline CDR1 MNHEY, CDR2 SVGAGI. The CDR3 covers 14 residues. CDR3 sequence: CASSRDVVTGELFF. In DNA form, the CDR3 reads TGTGCCAGCAGTAGGGACGTGGTAACCGGGGAGCTGTTTTTT.

This clonotype came up a few times. Written as DNA, the CDR3 is TGTGCCAGCAGTGAAGTCCCGGCAGCCACCGGGGAGCTGTTTTTT. This sequence encodes CASSEVPAATGELFF. The J gene is TRBJ2-2, the V gene TRBV2; the D is unclear. Germline CDR1 reads SNHLY; CDR2 reads FYNNEI. The CDR3 is 15 residues long. V gave up 1 base and J gave up 4 bases, with 10 bases separating them.

This sequence joins TRBV5-5 and TRBJ2-2; 9 bases are shared with TRBD2. Germline trimming cut 4 bases from V and 8 bases from J; bases unmatched to any gene: 12. Germline lookup yields CDR1 SGHKS and CDR2 YYEKEE (reference sequence). This CDR3 has 16 residues. The CDR3 nucleotides are TGTGCCAGCAGCCAATTCGCCGGGACTAGCAAGGGGGAGCTGTTTTTT. Its protein product is CASSQFAGTSKGELFF.

The chain links TRBV12-3 or TRBV12-4 to TRBJ2-2, with 9 bases that match TRBD1. Trimming took 7 bases from V and 6 from J; bases not matched to a gene: 12. The CDR3 contains 16 residues. The CDR3 region is CASTIVGQGYSGELFF. CDR3 DNA sequence: TGTGCCAGCACCATAGTTGGACAGGGGTATTCCGGGGAGCTGTTTTTT.

The V call is TRBV7-2, the J call TRBJ2-3; a weak D match, TRBD1 (6 bases). CDR3 length: 16 amino acids. Deletions cut 4 bases from V and 1 base from J, with 15 bases between. CDR1 is SGHTA, CDR2 FQGNSA, per germline. CDR3 nucleotides: TGTGCCAGCAGCTCCCGCCAGAGGACAGGCACAGATACGCAGTATTTT. This codes for CASSSRQRTGTDTQYF. Drawing the rest from reference TRBV7-2 and TRBJ2-3, the complete variable domain is GAGVSQSPSNKVTEKGKDVELRCDPISGHTALYWYRQSLGQGLEFLIYFQGNSAPDKSGLPSDRFSAERTGGSVSTLTIQRTQQEDSAVYLCASSSRQRTGTDTQYFGPGTRLTVL.

The rearrangement uses TRBV7-6 and TRBJ2-7; no definite D call. V gave up 6 bases and J gave up 2 bases, with 5 bases separating them. The germline CDR1 and CDR2 sequences are SGHVS and FNYEAQ. The length of the CDR3 is 11 residues. The CDR3 DNA sequence: TGTGCCAGCAGGCCTACCTACGAGCAGTACTTC. Amino acids: CASRPTYEQYF.

V and J are TRBV15 and TRBJ1-2; tentatively, D is TRBD1 (5 bases). V was trimmed by 1 base and J by 3 bases, leaving 18 bases between them. There are 17 residues in the CDR3. The germline CDR1 and CDR2 sequences are LNHNV and YYDKDF (reference sequence). CDR3 loop: CATSRGGRAQTDYGYTF. As DNA, the CDR3 is TGTGCCACCAGCAGAGGAGGCAGGGCTCAAACCGACTATGGCTACACCTTC.

This chain connects TRBV7-3 to TRBJ2-1, with D possibly called TRBD1 or TRBD2 (5 bases each). In germline, CDR1 is SGHTA, CDR2 FQGTGA. Trimming left V 5 bases short and J 9 bases short, with 17 bases between. The CDR3 runs to 14 residues. The CDR3 coding sequence is TGTGCCAGCAGCCCCGGGACCCTAATCACTGAGCAGTTCTTC. The encoded protein is CASSPGTLITEQFF.

The gene calls are TRBV11-2 and TRBJ2-1; D could derive from TRBD1 or TRBD2 (6 bases each). The CDR3 runs to 15 residues. In germline, CDR1 is SGHAT, CDR2 FQNNGV. Trimming pared 1 base from V and 6 bases from J, leaving 13 bases between. CDR3 in DNA: TGTGCCAGCAGCTTAGCCGGGGGCCGGACCAATGAGCAGTTCTTC. It is translated as CASSLAGGRTNEQFF.

This chain connects TRBV20-1 to TRBJ2-3, with D perhaps TRBD1 or TRBD2 (5 bases each). V was clipped by 3 bases and J by 4 bases, with 11 bases between them. Germline-derived CDR1 and CDR2 are DFQATT and SNEGSKA (reference sequence). This CDR3 comprises 13 residues. CDR3 sequence reads: CSASTQGADTQYF. The CDR3 DNA reads TGCAGTGCTAGTACGCAGGGAGCAGATACGCAGTATTTT.

The chain couples TRBV27 to TRBJ2-1; 13 nucleotides match TRBD2. V was clipped by 5 bases and J by 6 bases; unmatched bases: 4. Germline-derived CDR1 and CDR2 are MNHEY and SMNVEV (reference sequence). CDR3 size: 15 residues. CDR3 protein: CASSRTSGRINEQFF. As DNA, the CDR3 is TGTGCCAGCAGTCGGACTAGCGGGAGAATCAATGAGCAGTTCTTC.

The V and J genes are TRBV19 and TRBJ2-2; D may match TRBD1 or TRBD2 (6 bases each). Between the trimmed V and J ends, which lost 11 bases and 7 bases, there was a span of 14 bases. The CDR3 contains 12 residues. Germline CDR1 LNHDA, CDR2 SQIVND (reference sequence). The CDR3 DNA reads TGTGCCGGGGGGCGTCTCGGCGGGGAGCTGTTTTTT. Amino acid sequence: CAGGRLGGELFF.

The chain is built from TRBV5-1 and TRBJ2-5; a possible D gene is TRBD2 (5 bases). This CDR3 region has 15 residues. V was shortened by 4 bases and J by 1 base, with 14 bases between the two germline ends. Germline V gene lookup returns CDR1 SGHRS and CDR2 YFSETQ. For the CDR3, the DNA is TGCGCCAGCAGCCCGGACGGACTCATCCAAGAGACCCAGTACTTC. It yields the protein CASSPDGLIQETQYF.

The chain uses TRBV29-1 and TRBJ2-5; no firm D call. Trimming stripped 4 bases from V and 5 bases from J, with 11 bases between. Germline CDR1 and CDR2: SQVTM and ANQGSEA. CDR3 length: 12 residues. CDR3 amino acids: CSVASSRETQYF. DNA for the CDR3: TGCAGCGTTGCGTCGAGTCGGGAGACCCAGTACTTC.

The chain has TRBV2 and TRBJ2-7; 8 bases are shared with TRBD1. Germline CDR1 SNHLY, CDR2 FYNNEI. Trimming cost V 10 bases and J 6 bases; bases outside gene matches: 17. The CDR3 has 15 residues. CDR3 sequence reads: CATQGSRQGASEQYF. The DNA of the CDR3 is TGTGCCACCCAGGGGAGCAGGCAGGGGGCTTCCGAGCAGTACTTC.

The chain's CDR3 is CSVDRSGGRGEQFF. The CDR3 DNA follows: TGCAGCGTTGATCGATCGGGAGGACGTGGGGAGCAGTTCTTC. This sequence joins TRBV29-1 and TRBJ2-1; 7 bases map to TRBD2. V shed 3 bases, J shed 10 bases, and the junction held 12 bases outside the gene matches. The CDR3 runs to 14 residues. Germline CDR1 reads SQVTM; CDR2 reads ANQGSEA.

This clonotype was seen just once. The chain recombines TRBV7-8 with TRBJ2-1; D gene uncertain. The CDR3 has 12 amino acids. The germline V and J ends were trimmed by 6 bases and 1 base, with 4 bases remaining between them. The germline V gene has CDR1 SGHVS and CDR2 FQNEAQ. The CDR3 sequence is CASRGSYNEQFF. The CDR3 DNA is TGTGCCAGCAGGGGGTCCTACAATGAGCAGTTCTTC.

In this sample, this clonotype turned up a few times. This chain links TRBV10-2 with TRBJ2-1; 7 nucleotides line up with TRBD2. V was clipped by 3 bases and J by 2 bases; unmatched bases: 19. The germline V gene has CDR1 WSHSY and CDR2 SAAADI. CDR3 length: 20 amino acids. CDR3 nucleotide sequence: TGCGCCAGCAGTGACCTCAAAAGCGGGACCTACCCCACGCCCTACAATGAGCAGTTCTTC. It is translated as CASSDLKSGTYPTPYNEQFF.

V gene TRBV5-1 combines with J gene TRBJ2-5, with D hard to call. Trimming took 3 bases from V and 1 from J, leaving 10 bases between them. CDR1 is SGHRS and CDR2 is YFSETQ in the germline V gene. CDR3 length equals 14 residues. Written as DNA, the CDR3 is TGCGCCAGCAGCTCTAGGACGGGCCAAGAGACCCAGTACTTC. Amino acids: CASSSRTGQETQYF. Complete variable domain (other parts from reference TRBV5-1 and TRBJ2-5): KAGVTQTPRYLIKTRGQQVTLSCSPISGHRSVSWYQQTPGQGLQFLFEYFSETQRNKGNFPGRFSGRQFSNSRSEMNVSTLELGDSALYLCASSSRTGQETQYFGPGTRLLVL.

This rearrangement joins TRBV10-1 to TRBJ2-2; D remains ambiguous. V lost 4 bases and J 1 base, leaving 1 base between the germline ends. The CDR3 is 12 residues long. Germline CDR1 WNHNN, CDR2 SYGVQD (reference sequence). CDR3 sequence reads: CASSGNTGELFF. The CDR3, as DNA: TGCGCCAGCAGTGGGAACACCGGGGAGCTGTTTTTT.

There are a few counts of this clonotype. This chain joins TRBV19 and TRBJ2-2; TRBD2 agrees at 13 bases. The germline gives CDR1 LNHDA, CDR2 SQIVND (reference sequence). The CDR3 contains 19 residues. V dropped 5 bases and J dropped 6; count of bases not matched to a gene: 15. The CDR3 DNA reads TGTGCCAGTAGTCTACAGGGGTCTGGACTAGCGGGAGCGTCCGGGGAGCTGTTTTTT. It encodes CASSLQGSGLAGASGELFF.

This clonotype was observed a single time. V usage is TRBV5-4 and J usage is TRBJ2-5; TRBD1 matches 8 bases. V shed 4 bases and J 8 bases; nucleotides not matched to a gene: 7. The CDR3 spans 13 residues. CDR1 is SGHNT and CDR2 is YYREEE in the germline V gene (reference sequence). The CDR3 loop reads CASSPGQGVTQYF. In DNA, the CDR3 is TGTGCCAGCAGCCCAGGACAGGGAGTAACCCAGTACTTC.

A few counts support this clonotype. This chain connects TRBV20-1 to TRBJ2-5, with 7 bases identical to TRBD1. V dropped 6 bases and J dropped 5; count of bases not matched to a gene: 12. The CDR3 is 14 residues long. Germline CDR1 DFQATT, CDR2 SNEGSKA (reference sequence). Here the CDR3 reads CSALPTGREETQYF. The CDR3, as DNA: TGCAGTGCCCTGCCGACAGGGAGAGAGGAGACCCAGTACTTC.

This chain links TRBV6-5 with TRBJ2-1; 11 bases map to TRBD2. The CDR3 has 14 amino acids. Germline V gene lookup returns CDR1 MNHEY and CDR2 SVGAGI. The V gene end was trimmed by 6 bases and the J gene end by 5 bases; junction bases not matched to a gene: 3. CDR3 bases: TGTGCCAGCAGCATAGCGGGAGGGAACAATGAGCAGTTCTTC. This codes for CASSIAGGNNEQFF.

The CDR3 DNA sequence: TGCGCCAGCAGCCAAGGAAACAATGAGCAGTTCTTC. Residues: CASSQGNNEQFF. J is TRBJ2-1 and V is TRBV4-3; unclear D gene. CDR1 and CDR2 (germline): LGHNA, YSLEER. The ends were cut back, 1 base at V and 5 bases at J, with 3 bases in the middle. CDR3 size: 12 residues.